Listed below are T cell receptor beta chains from one sample, sequenced in a study of OX40 agonist ivuxolimab in advanced cancers. Produced via immunoSEQ multiplex PCR; TCRdb's table is partial and in-frame only. The profile shows roughly 76,000 clones, 70% to 90% of them singletons. The sample was CD4+ or CD8+ T cells sorted from blood, taken in a trial of the OX40 agonist ivuxolimab. Receptors originate from an adult with an advanced solid tumor such as melanoma, head and neck, liver or kidney cancer. Each CDR3 is given with its conserved first and last residue. The order of the fields is D gene, V gene, clone size, J gene, CDR3 DNA, CDR3 protein. The D gene is left open where the match is weak. Only some rows state a clone size, as once, few, many or a class for expanded clones.

>TRBD1|TRBV19|few|TRBJ1-2
TGTGCCAGTAGTATCCACGACAGGGATAGTGGCTACACCTTC
CASSIHDRDSGYTF
>.|TRBV12-5|.|TRBJ2-5
TGTGCTAGTGGTTTGGAAGAGACCCAGTACTTC
CASGLEETQYF
>.|TRBV15|.|TRBJ1-1
TGTGCCACCAGCAGAGAGGGGGACTTAATGAACACTGAAGCTTTCTTT
CATSREGDLMNTEAFF
>.|TRBV6-5|.|TRBJ1-1
TGTGCCAGCAGAACCGATTTTACAGGGATTGAAGCTTTCTTT
CASRTDFTGIEAFF
>.|TRBV4-1|.|TRBJ2-7
TGCGCCAGCAGCCAAGTCGGGGGAAGTGCCGAGCAGTACTTC
CASSQVGGSAEQYF
>TRBD2|TRBV5-6|.|TRBJ2-7
TGTGCCAGCAGCTTGGAGACTAGCGGGGCTTCCTACGAGCAGTACTTC
CASSLETSGASYEQYF
>.|TRBV6-6|.|TRBJ2-1
TGTGCCAGCAGCCCCGGACAGACGTATTTGAAGCAGTTCTTC
CASSPGQTYLKQFF
>.|TRBV5-1|.|TRBJ1-6
TGCGCCAGCAGATTCAGGAGCTCCTTGGATTCACCCCTCCACTTT
CASRFRSSLDSPLHF
>.|TRBV7-9|few|TRBJ1-1
TGTGCCAGCAGCTTAGAAGCCAGGCCGAACACTGAAGCTTTCTTT
CASSLEARPNTEAFF
>TRBD2|TRBV7-9|.|TRBJ2-3
TGTGCCAGCAGCTTTTCTAGCGGGGCAGATACGCAGTATTTT
CASSFSSGADTQYF
>TRBD2|TRBV30|.|TRBJ2-7
TGTGCCTGGAGTGTCTCACTAGCGCGCTACGAGCAGTACTTC
CAWSVSLARYEQYF
>.|TRBV7-6|.|TRBJ2-5
TGTGCCAGCAGCTTAACGGTTGAGAGTCCCGAGAAAGACTTC
CASSLTVESPEKDF
>.|TRBV4-3|.|TRBJ2-1
TGCGCCAGCAGCCAAGACTTGGCCGGCTCCTACAATGAGCAGTTCTTC
CASSQDLAGSYNEQFF
>.|TRBV19|.|TRBJ2-5
TGTGCCAGTAGTCCTATTTTCGGGGTAAACCAAGAGACCCAGTACTTC
CASSPIFGVNQETQYF
>TRBD2|TRBV7-8|.|TRBJ2-7
TGTGCCAGCAGCTTACCCCTAAGACTAGCGGGGTCCTCCTACGAGCAGTACTTC
CASSLPLRLAGSSYEQYF
>.|TRBV7-9|.|TRBJ1-1
TGTGCCAGCAGCCGCCCTGAAAGGAACACTGAAGCTTTCTTT
CASSRPERNTEAFF
>.|TRBV6-5|.|TRBJ1-2
TGTGCCAGCAGGGGACCCCTGCAGTATGGCTACACCTTC
CASRGPLQYGYTF
>.|TRBV18|.|TRBJ1-1
TGTGCCAGCTCACCACTTCTGGGGAGGAGGACTGAAGCTTTCTTT
CASSPLLGRRTEAFF
>.|TRBV7-8|.|TRBJ1-1
TGTGCCAGCAGCTTAGGGGGAACAGGGCAGGGCATGCGCGGTGAAGCTTTCTTT
CASSLGGTGQGMRGEAFF
>.|TRBV5-6|.|TRBJ2-6
TGTGCCAGCAGCTTGCTCTCTGGGGCCAACGTCCTGACTTTC
CASSLLSGANVLTF
>TRBD2|TRBV5-4|.|TRBJ2-1
TGTGCCAGCAGCTTGTTGACTAGCGGGGGTCGGTACAATGAGCAGTTCTTC
CASSLLTSGGRYNEQFF
>.|TRBV11-2|once|TRBJ2-7
TGTGCCAGCAGCTCGCAGGTCGGACAAGCTCCTTACGAGCAGTACTTC
CASSSQVGQAPYEQYF
>.|TRBV5-1|.|TRBJ2-6
TGCGCCAGCAGCGCGGACACCAAAGGTGCCAACGTCCTGACTTTC
CASSADTKGANVLTF
>.|TRBV4-1|.|TRBJ2-1
TGCGCCAGCAGCCAACCTACAGGCGGTGAGCAGTTCTTC
CASSQPTGGEQFF
>.|TRBV19|.|TRBJ1-1
TGTGCCAGTACTCCCGCGGACACTGAAGCTTTCTTT
CASTPADTEAFF
>.|TRBV5-1|.|TRBJ1-4
TGCGCCAGCAGCTTGGGGCACGACACTGGAAAACTGTTTTTT
CASSLGHDTGKLFF
>.|TRBV6-5|.|TRBJ1-4
TGTGCCAGCAGTGTAAACAGGGATGGTGAAAAACTGTTTTTT
CASSVNRDGEKLFF
>TRBD1|TRBV4-3|few|TRBJ1-1
TGCGCCAGCAGCCAATCCCCGGGACAGGGAGGAGGGCGGAGGGCTTTCTTT
CASSQSPGQGGGRRAFF
>.|TRBV15|.|TRBJ2-5
TGTGCCACCAGCAAGAAAGACAGGAAGGAGACCCAGTACTTC
CATSKKDRKETQYF
>.|TRBV10-2|.|TRBJ2-7
TGCGCCAGCAGATCAACAGAGACCTACGAGCAGTACTTC
CASRSTETYEQYF
>TRBD2|TRBV6-6|.|TRBJ2-3
TGTGCCAGCAGTTTGGGACTAGCGGATCGAACAGATACGCAGTATTTT
CASSLGLADRTDTQYF
>.|TRBV5-6|once|TRBJ2-1
TGTGCCAGCAGCTTGGGGAGGTGGGAGTACTACAATGAGCAGTTCTTC
CASSLGRWEYYNEQFF
>TRBD1|TRBV27|.|TRBJ2-7
TGTGCCAGCAGTTTGAGGGGGCCTCCCTACGAGCAGTACTTC
CASSLRGPPYEQYF
>.|TRBV6-4|.|TRBJ2-3
TGTGCCAGCAGTGACCAGTTCTCTAGCACAGATACGCAGTATTTT
CASSDQFSSTDTQYF
>.|TRBV5-1|.|TRBJ1-4
TGCGCCAGCAGGTCGGACGGGACACCAAATGAAAAACTGTTTTTT
CASRSDGTPNEKLFF
>TRBD2|TRBV11-2|.|TRBJ2-7
TGTGCCAGCAGCTTTAGGTTAACTAGCGGGAACTCTCCCGCCTACGAGCAGTACTTC
CASSFRLTSGNSPAYEQYF
>.|TRBV19|few|TRBJ1-5
TGTGCCCTTAGGCCGGATCAGCCCCAGCATTTT
CALRPDQPQHF